The source of this T cell receptor (beta chain) is a study of shared clonotypes between healthy human individuals. As to this clone: Its antigen is still unknown.

Data came from immunoSEQ multiplex PCR; TCRdb stores just in-frame clones and leaves some out. The sample consists of about a million clones, around 80% of them appearing once. Study-wide points: Collection of samples was limited to blood; tissue repertoires likely differ. Generally, estimated richness proved larger in naive subsets than it did in memory subsets.

The study drew all its donors from Caucasian adults living in Nashville, Tennessee. CD45RA-negative memory and CD45RA+ naive subsets were split from the CD4+ cells. The germline V gene has CDR1 LGHNA and CDR2 YSLEER. The CDR3 is made up of 16 amino acids. With 0 bases clipped from V and 0 bases from J, the junction kept 5 bases outside the gene matches. This chain uses TRBV4-3 with TRBJ2-7; 7 bases map to TRBD2. The sequenced sample consisted of memory CD4+ T cells sorted from blood. The subset is: CD45RA-negative fraction. This clonotype was obtained from a man aged 18-30 years in good health. CDR3 coding DNA: TGCGCCAGCAGCCAAGATACTAGCGCCCCCTCCTACGAGCAGTACTTC. Translating gives CASSQDTSAPSYEQYF.